Listed here are 16 T cell receptor beta chains from one sample, sequenced in a study of cytomegalovirus exposure and HLA in healthy donors. Primers: 60 Vbeta forward and 13 Jbeta reverse. Sequencing was performed with immunoSEQ multiplex PCR; in TCRdb, only in-frame clones are kept and a portion is missing. The repertoire consists of fewer than 200,000 clones, with roughly 74% occurring once and the leading ten covering 12% to 15%. Sequencing used PBMCs. The receptors derive from a woman under 40 in good health and CMV-seropositive.

As to this clone: One end of the junction does not line up with germline, which may come from a read error. J is TRBJ2-2 and V is TRBV19, with unresolved D. Germline V gene lookup returns CDR1 LNHDA and CDR2 SQIVND (reference sequence). The CDR3 loop spans 14 amino acids. The CDR3 reads CASSMSRNAGELFF. In DNA form, the CDR3 reads TGTGCCAGTAGTATGTCCAGGAACGCCGGGGAGCTGTTTTTT.

The chain is built from TRBV6-1 and TRBJ1-4; a weak D match, TRBD1 (5 bases). Germline CDR1 is MNHNS and CDR2 is SASEGT. V lost 8 bases to trimming and J lost 4 bases, with 14 bases between them. The CDR3 loop spans 14 amino acids. The CDR3, as DNA: TGTGCCAGCTCCGATCGGGGGAATAATGAAAAACTGTTTTTT. As protein: CASSDRGNNEKLFF.

The chain combines TRBV7-9 with TRBJ2-1; 9 bases agree with TRBD1. The junction had 5 bases not matched to a gene; V was cut back by 5 bases and J by 0 bases. CDR1 is SEHNR and CDR2 is FQNEAQ in the germline V gene (reference sequence). CDR3 length equals 16 residues. The CDR3 reads CASSPRQGGSYNEQFF. In nucleotides, the CDR3 is TGTGCCAGCAGCCCCAGACAGGGGGGCTCCTACAATGAGCAGTTCTTC. The full variable domain, its missing parts supplied by reference TRBV7-9 and TRBJ2-1, is DTGVSQNPRHKITKRGQNVTFRCDPISEHNRLYWYRQTLGQGPEFLTYFQNEAQLEKSRLLSDRFSAERPKGSFSTLEIQRTEQGDSAMYLCASSPRQGGSYNEQFFGPGTRLTVL.

This chain connects TRBV7-9 to TRBJ1-2; 7 positions match TRBD1. The CDR3 length is 14 residues. The germline gives CDR1 SEHNR, CDR2 FQNEAQ (reference sequence). Unmatched junction bases numbered 5, after V lost 5 bases and J lost 2 bases. DNA for the CDR3: TGTGCCAGCAGCCCGGGACAGCTGAACTATGGCTACACCTTC. This translates into CASSPGQLNYGYTF.

CDR3 sequence: CASRVAGGSSSSYNEQFF. DNA for the CDR3: TGTGCCAGCAGGGTAGCGGGAGGGAGTTCGAGCTCCTACAATGAGCAGTTCTTC. The V and J genes are TRBV7-3 and TRBJ2-1; TRBD2 matches at 11 bases. Germline V gives CDR1 SGHTA, CDR2 FQGTGA. V dropped 6 bases and J dropped 0; count of bases not matched to a gene: 10. The CDR3 has 18 amino acids.

The V gene is TRBV11-3, the J gene TRBJ2-3; D is unclear. The CDR3 spans 15 residues. V was trimmed by 0 bases and J by 0 bases, leaving 7 bases between them. Germline lookup yields CDR1 SGHNT and CDR2 YENEEA. DNA of the CDR3: TGTGCCAGCAGCTTAGATTCGACTAGCACAGATACGCAGTATTTT. Encoded protein: CASSLDSTSTDTQYF.

The V call is TRBV5-1, the J call TRBJ1-1, with TRBD1 matching over 8 bases. CDR3 length: 15 residues. V dropped 3 bases and J dropped 6; count of bases not matched to a gene: 10. CDR1 is SGHRS, CDR2 YFSETQ, per germline. In DNA, the CDR3 is TGCGCCAGCAGCTACACGGACAGGGCCAACGCTGAAGCTTTCTTT. It yields the protein CASSYTDRANAEAFF.

The V call is TRBV7-2, the J call TRBJ1-1; 7 bases match TRBD1. CDR1 is SGHTA and CDR2 is FQGNSA in the germline V gene. V gave up 5 bases and J gave up 0 bases; unmatched junction bases: 6. The CDR3 is 15 amino acids. The CDR3 DNA sequence: TGTGCCAGCAGCCCCGACAGGGCGATGAACACTGAAGCTTTCTTT. Protein: CASSPDRAMNTEAFF.

The CDR3 spells CASSEDKEGEGEAFF. The CDR3 coding sequence is TGTGCCAGCAGTGAAGACAAGGAGGGGGAGGGTGAAGCTTTCTTT. The chain carries TRBV2 and TRBJ1-1; a possible D gene is TRBD1 (6 bases). V lost 1 base, J lost 7 bases, and 16 bases lay in between. This CDR3 has 15 residues. The V gene's germline CDR1 is SNHLY and CDR2 FYNNEI.

This chain uses TRBV19 with TRBJ2-1; D gene unclear. The CDR3 length is 15 residues. The germline CDR1 and CDR2 sequences are LNHDA and SQIVND (reference sequence). The V and J ends lost 4 bases and 0 bases respectively, with 10 bases between them. The chain's CDR3 is CASSTRGSSYNEQFF. DNA of the CDR3: TGTGCCAGTAGTACCAGAGGTAGCTCCTACAATGAGCAGTTCTTC.

The rearrangement joins TRBV29-1 to TRBJ2-3; possible D gene TRBD2, 5 bases. The CDR3 runs to 14 residues. Trimming cost V 4 bases and J 0 bases, with 11 bases left between them. CDR1 is SQVTM, CDR2 ANQGSEA, per germline. CDR3 nucleotides: TGCAGCGTTGGATTAGCGACTAGCACAGATACGCAGTATTTT. Translated: CSVGLATSTDTQYF.

This clone has more than one count but fewer than ten. The rearrangement uses TRBV27 and TRBJ1-2, with D tentatively TRBD1 (5 bases). CDR1 MNHEY and CDR2 SMNVEV come from the germline V gene (reference sequence). The CDR3 is 14 amino acids. V lost 4 bases and J 7 bases, leaving 16 bases between the germline ends. The CDR3 region is CASSSRGGASGYTF. CDR3 nucleotide sequence: TGTGCCAGCAGTTCCCGTGGAGGGGCGTCTGGCTACACCTTC.

V gene TRBV5-1 combines with J gene TRBJ2-5; 8 nucleotides line up with TRBD1. There are 14 residues in the CDR3. V was clipped by 1 base and J by 5 bases; unmatched bases: 4. The germline V gene encodes CDR1 SGHRS and CDR2 YFSETQ. Here the CDR3 DNA reads TGCGCCAGCAGCTTGACAGGGGGTTCGGAGACCCAGTACTTC. Translating gives CASSLTGGSETQYF.

The CDR3 coding sequence is TGTGCCTCAACTTACAGGGGTAACCAAGAGACCCAGTACTTC. Its translation: CASTYRGNQETQYF. The chain carries TRBV6-6 and TRBJ2-5; 7 bases map to TRBD1. Germline values: CDR1 MNHNY, CDR2 SVGAGI (reference sequence). This CDR3 spans 14 amino acids. Trimming took 11 bases from V and 0 from J; bases not matched to a gene: 9.

This rearrangement joins TRBV4-1 to TRBJ2-5; 7 nucleotides agree with TRBD1. The J call is uncertain, as TRBJ2-7 better fits the DNA end. Germline-derived CDR1 and CDR2 are MGHRA and YSYEKL. There are 16 residues in the CDR3. CDR3 DNA: TGCGCCAGCAGCCCGAGGTGGGGGACAGCTGCGGACGAGCAGTACTTC. The encoded protein is CASSPRWGTAADEQYF.

This chain connects TRBV28 to TRBJ1-4; TRBD1 matches at 7 bases. This CDR3 contains 14 residues. J gave up 8 bases and V 6 bases, and 9 bases lay outside the gene matches. The germline V gene has CDR1 MDHEN and CDR2 SYDVKM. In DNA form, the CDR3 reads TGTGCCAGCAGAACCGGGACAGTGGGGGAAAAACTGTTTTTT. It is translated as CASRTGTVGEKLFF.